The sequence of this T cell receptor beta chain was determined in a study of blood T cell repertoires in COVID-19. This CDR3 has 15 residues. Germline V gene data show CDR1 as SGHRS and CDR2 as YFSETQ. V was clipped by 6 bases and J by 1 base; unmatched bases: 6. Repertoires were generated with immunoSEQ multiplex PCR, while TCRdb's copy carries only in-frame clones and drops some. The sample lists under 95,000 clones; approximately 82% were seen once. The sample was peripheral blood. The V call is TRBV5-1, the J call TRBJ2-3; 9 nucleotides match TRBD1. This receptor was taken from an elderly woman with acute or convalescent COVID-19. The CDR3 reads CASTWDRAGTDTQYF. As DNA, the CDR3 is TGCGCCAGCACCTGGGACAGGGCGGGCACAGATACGCAGTATTTT.